The 22 T cell receptor beta chains given below trace back to one sample, sequenced in a study of T-cell reconstitution after alpha-beta-depleted transplantation in children (dated by TCRdb to 2015 to 2016). Libraries were prepared through PCR. Reads for this sample came from an Illumina HiSeq 2500. To normalize quantification of the TCRbeta repertoire, the TCR libraries were built with molecular barcoding that relied on unique molecular identifiers. Clones were called with MiXCR by TCRdb after fastp trimmed the public reads at Q25, and only in-frame beta chains were retained. When rows share a CDR3 protein, they turn into one entry using the most common DNA and genes. The sample profile shows 450,000 to 600,000 distinct CDR3 sequences; roughly 13% of them were found once. The leading ten clones occupy roughly 2.3% of the sample. The treatment or condition label of this sample denotes: allogeneic hematopoietic cell transplantation with graft depleted of TCRalphabeta T cells and CD19 B cells.

Sequenced here: PBMCs, mostly from graft donor cells, sampled 360 days after TCRalphabeta/CD19-depleted stem cell transplant. The source of these receptors is a male patient aged 10 to 17 who had a stem cell transplant for acute myeloid leukemia, so the T cells may come from the graft donor.

In its sample, this clonotype was seen many times. The V call is TRBV15, the J call TRBJ2-2, with D possibly TRBD2 on 7 matching bases. The CDR3 extends over 18 amino acids. Trimming pared 1 base from V and 2 bases from J, leaving 17 bases between. Germline values: CDR1 LNHNV, CDR2 YYDKDF (reference sequence). Here the CDR3 DNA reads TGTGCCACCAGCAGAGGAGGGGGGAGGGCCCCTAACACCGGGGAGCTGTTTTTT. Translated, it gives CATSRGGGRAPNTGELFF.

This chain links TRBV7-3 with TRBJ2-3, with 11 bases fitting TRBD2. V lost 1 base to trimming and J lost 2 bases; unmatched junction nucleotides: 5. CDR3 length equals 17 residues. Germline V gene lookup returns CDR1 SGHTA and CDR2 FQGTGA. CDR3 in amino acids: CASSLSLAGGNTDTQYF. The CDR3 nucleotides read TGTGCCAGCAGCTTAAGTCTAGCGGGAGGAAACACAGATACGCAGTATTTT.

The genes are TRBV4-3 and TRBJ1-2; 9 bases line up with TRBD1. J gave up 6 bases and V 3 bases, and 8 bases lay outside the gene matches. The germline CDR1 and CDR2 sequences are LGHNA and YSLEER. The CDR3 loop spans 15 amino acids. This CDR3 reads CASSQVTGGPDGYTF. DNA of the CDR3: TGCGCCAGCAGCCAGGTTACAGGGGGCCCTGATGGCTACACCTTC.

The chain employs TRBV12-3 or TRBV12-4 and TRBJ2-4; D gene ambiguous. The CDR3 loop spans 13 amino acids. V was pared by 3 bases and J by 2 bases, with 5 bases between. CDR3 in DNA: TGTGCCAGCAGTTTGTCCCCCAAAAACATTCAGTACTTC. The encoded protein is CASSLSPKNIQYF.

This clonotype was counted many times. J is TRBJ2-5 and V is TRBV5-1; unclear D gene. The CDR3 is 14 residues long. Per germline, CDR1 SGHRS and CDR2 YFSETQ. V shed 4 bases and J shed 7 bases, with 17 bases lying between them. CDR3 nucleotide sequence: TGCGCCAGCAGCCCCGACTTGGCCCTGGGGACCCAGTACTTC. This encodes CASSPDLALGTQYF.

At least ten counts were recorded for this clonotype. The chain has TRBV29-1 and TRBJ1-1, with TRBD1 matching 8 bases. CDR1 is SQVTM and CDR2 is ANQGSEA in the germline V gene. The J segment lost 2 bases and the V segment lost 6 bases, leaving 8 bases of the junction unmatched. This CDR3 region has 14 residues. DNA for the CDR3: TGCAGCGTGGGGACAGGCCCGACCAACACTGAAGCTTTCTTT. It translates to CSVGTGPTNTEAFF.

At least ten counts were recorded for this clonotype. This chain links TRBV7-3 with TRBJ2-7, with a tentative D call TRBD2 (6 bases). CDR3 length equals 14 residues. V was cut by 0 bases and J by 3 bases, with 9 bases left in between. Germline CDR1 reads SGHTA; CDR2 reads FQGTGA. CDR3 sequence: CASSLTGGLYEQYF. Here the CDR3 DNA reads TGTGCCAGCAGCTTAACGGGAGGTCTCTACGAGCAGTACTTC.

This clonotype has just a few counts. The chain joins TRBV28 to TRBJ2-7; 7 bases line up with TRBD2. With V trimmed by 3 bases and J by 6 bases, 14 bases remained unmatched. The germline V gene has CDR1 MDHEN and CDR2 SYDVKM. There are 16 residues in the CDR3. CDR3: CASSFHRRTGGSEQYF. The CDR3 bases are TGTGCCAGCAGTTTTCACCGACGGACGGGGGGTTCCGAGCAGTACTTC.

The chain couples TRBV29-1 to TRBJ1-2; D call uncertain. Germline V gene lookup returns CDR1 SQVTM and CDR2 ANQGSEA. With 1 base removed from V and 8 bases from J, the gap between germline ends came to 8 bases. The CDR3 length is 11 residues. Here the CDR3 DNA reads TGCAGCGTTGAAGTGGGAGAGGGCTACACCTTC. Protein product: CSVEVGEGYTF.

Many counts were recorded for this clonotype. The gene calls are TRBV29-1 and TRBJ1-1, with TRBD1 as a possible D gene (5 bases). The germline V gene has CDR1 SQVTM and CDR2 ANQGSEA. Trimming shortened V by 5 bases and J by 4 bases, and 17 bases separated the two germline ends. The CDR3 loop spans 14 amino acids. The DNA for the CDR3 is TGCAGCGTTCACAGACAGTTCAGTGGCACTGAAGCTTTCTTT. It specifies CSVHRQFSGTEAFF.

In its sample, this clonotype was seen a few times. V usage is TRBV11-2 and J usage is TRBJ2-1; D remains ambiguous. This CDR3 region has 15 residues. Trimming shortened V by 5 bases and J by 0 bases, and 11 bases separated the two germline ends. Germline V gene sequence: CDR1 SGHAT, CDR2 FQNNGV. In DNA form, the CDR3 reads TGTGCCAGCAGCCGCCCGCCCAGCTCCTACAATGAGCAGTTCTTC. It is translated as CASSRPPSSYNEQFF.

This clonotype has only a few counts. V gene TRBV11-2 combines with J gene TRBJ1-5; D is perhaps TRBD1 (6 bases). Germline CDR1 reads SGHAT; CDR2 reads FQNNGV. V was trimmed by 5 bases and J by 6 bases, leaving 20 bases between them. The CDR3 extends over 16 amino acids. DNA for the CDR3: TGTGCCAGCAGCGACCCTTGGGGGGCGGCAGGTCAGCCCCAGCATTTT. Protein sequence: CASSDPWGAAGQPQHF.

This clonotype was seen a few times. This chain uses TRBV27 with TRBJ2-2; TRBD2 matches at 11 bases. With 2 bases clipped from V and 6 bases from J, the junction kept 26 bases outside the gene matches. This CDR3 comprises 23 residues. The germline V gene has CDR1 MNHEY and CDR2 SMNVEV (reference sequence). CDR3 nucleotide sequence: TGTGCCAGCAGTTTAATCGGGACTAGCGGCCTCTTAAGCCCAATCGGTTTCGCCGGGGAGCTGTTTTTT. Its protein product is CASSLIGTSGLLSPIGFAGELFF.

This clonotype was picked up a small number of times. The chain has TRBV6-5 and TRBJ2-7; D is undetermined. Germline CDR1 reads MNHEY; CDR2 reads SVGAGI. Deletions cut 4 bases from V and 5 bases from J, with 12 bases between. The CDR3 sequence is 13 residues long. This CDR3 is CASSSLGFDEQYF. CDR3 in DNA: TGTGCCAGCAGTTCGCTAGGATTCGACGAGCAGTACTTC.

The J gene is TRBJ2-3, the V gene TRBV28; D is unclear. CDR1 and CDR2 from the germline V gene are MDHEN and SYDVKM. The CDR3 has 16 amino acids. The V gene lost 3 bases and the J gene lost 3 bases, with 16 bases spanning the gap. CDR3 sequence reads: CASSLGGKRSTDTQYF. The DNA for the CDR3 is TGTGCCAGCAGTTTGGGTGGGAAGAGGTCGACAGATACGCAGTATTTT.

This clonotype was seen ten or more times. The chain employs TRBV15 and TRBJ1-1, with no clear D. V was shortened by 5 bases and J by 1 base, with 14 bases between the two germline ends. The CDR3 contains 15 residues. Germline-derived CDR1 and CDR2 are LNHNV and YYDKDF (reference sequence). The CDR3, as DNA: TGTGCCACCAGCTTAGCGACTTTGAGGAACACTGAAGCTTTCTTT. Amino acids: CATSLATLRNTEAFF.

This clonotype was detected only a few times. The rearrangement uses TRBV7-8 and TRBJ2-7, with TRBD2 identical over 7 bases. This CDR3 has 15 residues. V was pared by 5 bases and J by 3 bases, with 10 bases of the junction left unmatched. CDR1 and CDR2 (germline): SGHVS, FQNEAQ. The CDR3 sequence: CASSPSRGRGYEQYF. CDR3 DNA sequence: TGTGCCAGCAGCCCTAGCCGCGGGAGAGGCTACGAGCAGTACTTC.

This clonotype was picked up many times. The rearrangement joins TRBV19 to TRBJ2-7, with TRBD2 matching 9 bases. In germline, CDR1 is LNHDA, CDR2 SQIVND (reference sequence). This CDR3 region has 15 residues. J lost 7 bases, V lost 6 bases, and 13 bases had no gene match. The CDR3 region is CASRNLAGWMEEQYF. CDR3 DNA sequence: TGTGCCAGTAGAAACCTAGCGGGATGGATGGAGGAGCAGTACTTC.

The chain is built from TRBV12-3 or TRBV12-4 and TRBJ1-5; D unresolved. The CDR3 totals 15 residues. V was clipped by 2 bases and J by 0 bases, with 8 bases between them. In DNA, the CDR3 is TGTGCCAGCAGTTTACCGCTAGTTAGCAATCAGCCCCAGCATTTT. Its protein is CASSLPLVSNQPQHF.

The gene calls are TRBV29-1 and TRBJ2-1; 12 bases agree with TRBD1. The length of the CDR3 is 12 residues. Losses at the gene ends were 7 bases for V and 14 bases for J; bases not matched to a gene: 9. CDR1 is SQVTM and CDR2 is ANQGSEA in the germline V gene. CDR3 loop: CSAYGTGGWKFF. The CDR3 DNA sequence: TGCAGCGCCTATGGGACAGGGGGCTGGAAGTTCTTC.

This clonotype appeared a few times. The chain is built from TRBV18 and TRBJ2-5; perhaps D is TRBD1 or TRBD2 (6 bases each). Deletions cut 2 bases from V and 1 base from J, with 14 bases between. CDR1 is KGHSH and CDR2 is LQKENI in the germline V gene. CDR3 length equals 16 residues. The CDR3 loop reads CASSPGLRGPQETQYF. The CDR3 DNA reads TGTGCCAGCTCACCAGGTCTACGGGGGCCCCAAGAGACCCAGTACTTC. Variable domain in full (rest from reference TRBV18 and TRBJ2-5): NAGVMQNPRHLVRRRGQEARLRCSPMKGHSHVYWYRQLPEEGLKFMVYLQKENIIDESGMPKERFSAEFPKEGPSILRIQQVVRGDSAAYFCASSPGLRGPQETQYFGPGTRLLVL.

In this sample, this clonotype turned up many times. The chain recombines TRBV12-3 or TRBV12-4 with TRBJ2-7; D not resolved. V lost 4 bases to trimming and J lost 5 bases, with 9 bases between them. CDR3 length: 12 amino acids. CDR3 sequence: CASSSVNNEQYF. CDR3 nucleotide sequence: TGTGCCAGCAGTTCCGTAAACAACGAGCAGTACTTC.